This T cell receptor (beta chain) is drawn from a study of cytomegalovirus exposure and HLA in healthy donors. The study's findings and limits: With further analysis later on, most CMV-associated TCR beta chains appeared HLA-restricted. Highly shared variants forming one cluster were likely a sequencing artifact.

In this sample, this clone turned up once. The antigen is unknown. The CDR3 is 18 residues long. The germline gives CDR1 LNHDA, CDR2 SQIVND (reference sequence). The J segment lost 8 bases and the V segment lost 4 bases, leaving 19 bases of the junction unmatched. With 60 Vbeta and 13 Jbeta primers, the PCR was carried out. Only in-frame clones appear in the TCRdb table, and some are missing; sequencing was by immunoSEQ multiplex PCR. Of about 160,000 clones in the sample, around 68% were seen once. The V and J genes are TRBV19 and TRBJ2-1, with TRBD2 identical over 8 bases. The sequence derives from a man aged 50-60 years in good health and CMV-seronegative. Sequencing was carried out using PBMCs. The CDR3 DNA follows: TGTGCCAGTAGTACTCTTTTAAGGACTAGCCGACCTCTGGATGAGCAGTTCTTC. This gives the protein CASSTLLRTSRPLDEQFF.